This T cell receptor beta chain was documented in a study of cytomegalovirus exposure and HLA in healthy donors. Study-wide results and caveats: Common viral pathogens seemed, in a later analysis, to connect with several of the most significant clusters.

Notes on this clone: Antigen specificity is unknown.

This CDR3 comprises 15 residues. PCR was performed using 60 Vbeta and 13 Jbeta primers. TCRdb's copy holds only in-frame clones and misses some; the assay was immunoSEQ multiplex PCR. This table has about 190,000 clones, approximately 82% appearing once. This receptor was identified in a woman in her late teens or twenties in good health and CMV-seronegative. The V call is TRBV21-1, the J call TRBJ2-1; the table's D gene call, TRBD2, was not cross checked with the DNA. TRBV21-1 is deemed a pseudogene. Input material: PBMCs. The DNA of the CDR3 is TGTGCCAGCAGCACTTATCGGTGGTCCTACAATGAGCAGTTCTTC. Amino acid sequence: CASSTYRWSYNEQFF.